The 29 T cell receptor beta chains below come from one sample, sequenced in a study of CD4 T cells in relation to SARS-CoV-2 and coronaviruses. The unexposed donors gave CD4+ T cells in about 2011-2018, prior to COVID-19. After nine to ten days of culture, CD4+ T cells were isolated. Their antigen targets remain unknown. The assay was immunoSEQ multiplex PCR, and TCRdb's table has in-frame clones only and misses some. Among tens of thousands of clones, approximately 72% were seen once, and the ten largest hold around 17%. The specimen sequenced was CD4+ T cells from PBMCs, cultured in vitro. The receptor set was obtained from a human donor in good health.

This chain joins TRBV6-5 and TRBJ2-7, with D perhaps matching TRBD1 (6 bases). V dropped 8 bases and J dropped 2 bases, with 19 bases sitting between them. The CDR3 length is 15 residues. CDR1 and CDR2 (germline): MNHEY, SVGAGI. CDR3 DNA sequence: TGTGCCAGCCACCTCGCACAGGGTAGAACCTACGAGCAGTACTTC. Protein: CASHLAQGRTYEQYF.

The chain carries TRBV29-1 and TRBJ2-1; no clear D. Germline values: CDR1 SQVTM, CDR2 ANQGSEA. The CDR3 runs to 13 residues. V was shortened by 4 bases and J by 4 bases, with 11 bases between the two germline ends. This CDR3 is CSVASASYNEQFF. DNA of the CDR3: TGCAGCGTTGCTTCGGCTTCTTACAATGAGCAGTTCTTC.

This chain connects TRBV5-1 to TRBJ2-3; 7 nucleotides align to TRBD2. Germline values: CDR1 SGHRS, CDR2 YFSETQ. J was trimmed by 0 bases and V by 1 base; bases with no gene match: 5. The CDR3 covers 16 residues. In DNA, the CDR3 is TGCGCCAGCAGCTTGAGAGCGGGGTCCAGCACAGATACGCAGTATTTT. It encodes CASSLRAGSSTDTQYF. Using reference TRBV5-1 and TRBJ2-3 for the parts outside the CDR3, the full variable domain is KAGVTQTPRYLIKTRGQQVTLSCSPISGHRSVSWYQQTPGQGLQFLFEYFSETQRNKGNFPGRFSGRQFSNSRSEMNVSTLELGDSALYLCASSLRAGSSTDTQYFGPGTRLTVL.

CDR3 amino acids: CASSQGEGQVLQETQYF. For the CDR3, the DNA is TGCGCCAGCAGCCAAGGAGAGGGACAGGTCCTCCAAGAGACCCAGTACTTC. The chain has TRBV4-3 and TRBJ2-5; 8 nucleotides line up with TRBD1. The CDR3 extends over 17 amino acids. CDR1 and CDR2 from the germline V gene are LGHNA and YSLEER. J gave up 1 base and V 1 base, and 8 bases lay outside the gene matches.

The gene calls are TRBV5-1 and TRBJ1-2, with 10 bases identical to TRBD1. The germline CDR1 and CDR2 sequences are SGHRS and YFSETQ. V gave up 2 bases and J gave up 5 bases; unmatched junction bases: 9. The CDR3 has 16 residues. The CDR3 loop is CASSLDGQGDIYGYTF. The CDR3 nucleotides read TGCGCCAGCAGCTTAGACGGACAGGGGGACATTTATGGCTACACCTTC. The full variable domain, rest sourced from reference TRBV5-1 and TRBJ1-2, is KAGVTQTPRYLIKTRGQQVTLSCSPISGHRSVSWYQQTPGQGLQFLFEYFSETQRNKGNFPGRFSGRQFSNSRSEMNVSTLELGDSALYLCASSLDGQGDIYGYTFGSGTRLTVV.

This clone was seen only a few times. The chain carries TRBV18 and TRBJ1-3; the D gene is possibly TRBD1 (5 bases). The CDR3 totals 14 residues. Germline V gene sequence: CDR1 KGHSH, CDR2 LQKENI. Deletions cut 1 base from V and 4 bases from J, with 8 bases between. The CDR3 DNA sequence: TGTGCCAGCTCACCACGGGGGGAAGGAAACACCATATATTTT. Its translation is CASSPRGEGNTIYF.

The chain is built from TRBV20-1 and TRBJ2-1, with 7 bases aligning to TRBD2. Germline loops: CDR1 DFQATT, CDR2 SNEGSKA (reference sequence). The CDR3 has 15 amino acids. With V trimmed by 3 bases and J by 7 bases, 12 bases remained unmatched. CDR3 loop: CSASGWASGGNEQFF. Written as DNA, the CDR3 is TGCAGTGCTAGTGGCTGGGCTAGCGGTGGAAATGAGCAGTTCTTC.

The chain couples TRBV10-3 to TRBJ2-5; D could derive from TRBD1 or TRBD2 (5 bases each). CDR3 length equals 14 residues. V shed 6 bases and J shed 3 bases, with 14 bases lying between them. Germline V lookup: CDR1 ENHRY, CDR2 SYGVKD. The CDR3 region has the DNA TGTGCCATCAGGGGGGTGGGAGAAGAAGAGACCCAGTACTTC. It yields the protein CAIRGVGEEETQYF.

This chain connects TRBV24-1 to TRBJ2-7; no reliable D call. From germline, CDR1 is KGHDR and CDR2 SFDVKD. The CDR3 covers 15 residues. V was shortened by 0 bases and J by 2 bases, with 10 bases between the two germline ends. The CDR3: CATSDLLGNPYEQYF. In nucleotides, the CDR3 is TGTGCCACCAGTGATTTGTTAGGGAACCCCTACGAGCAGTACTTC.

This clone was seen a few times. V is TRBV29-1 and J is TRBJ1-3; 7 bases map to TRBD1. Looked up from germline, CDR1 is SQVTM and CDR2 is ANQGSEA. Losses at the gene ends were 0 bases for V and 2 bases for J; bases not matched to a gene: 1. The CDR3 contains 14 residues. This CDR3 is CSVEEGTAGNTIYF. As DNA, the CDR3 is TGCAGCGTTGAAGAGGGGACAGCTGGAAACACCATATATTTT.

The chain recombines TRBV9 with TRBJ1-2; tentative D call: TRBD1 (6 bases). Trimming left V 3 bases short and J 5 bases short, with 11 bases between. This CDR3 comprises 13 residues. Germline V gene data show CDR1 as SGDLS and CDR2 as YYNGEE. The CDR3: CASSDGGKYGYTF. The CDR3 bases are TGTGCCAGCAGCGATGGGGGCAAGTATGGCTACACCTTC.

This clone was picked up one time. The V call is TRBV29-1, the J call TRBJ2-1; no firm D call. Deletions cut 2 bases from V and 3 bases from J, with 5 bases between. This CDR3 has 12 residues. Germline values: CDR1 SQVTM, CDR2 ANQGSEA. CDR3 amino acids: CSVESDYNEQFF. The DNA for the CDR3 is TGCAGCGTTGAAAGTGACTACAATGAGCAGTTCTTC.

CDR3 bases: TGTGCCAGCAGTTTTGGACAGGGAGGCTACGAGCAGTACTTC. Translated: CASSFGQGGYEQYF. This chain links TRBV27 with TRBJ2-7, with 8 bases identical to TRBD1. J was trimmed by 3 bases and V by 3 bases; bases with no gene match: 4. Looked up from germline, CDR1 is MNHEY and CDR2 is SMNVEV (reference sequence). The CDR3 has 14 residues.

This clone was counted a few times. This chain joins TRBV7-8 and TRBJ1-2, with D unresolved. Trimming stripped 5 bases from V and 0 bases from J, with 7 bases between. Germline V gene lookup returns CDR1 SGHVS and CDR2 FQNEAQ. The CDR3 covers 13 residues. The CDR3 here is CASSPPPNYGYTF. The CDR3 DNA follows: TGTGCCAGCAGCCCCCCCCCTAACTATGGCTACACCTTC.

The chain uses TRBV4-3 and TRBJ1-1; the match to TRBD1 covers 8 bases. The junction had 7 bases not matched to a gene; V was cut back by 4 bases and J by 6 bases. The CDR3 sequence is 14 residues long. The germline gives CDR1 LGHNA, CDR2 YSLEER. The CDR3 region has the DNA TGCGCCAGCAGCCCCACCCAGGGGGCGTCTGAAGCTTTCTTT. Protein product: CASSPTQGASEAFF.

The rearrangement joins TRBV13 to TRBJ1-2; D is undetermined. V was shortened by 1 base and J by 4 bases, with 4 bases between the two germline ends. Germline CDR1 and CDR2: PRHDT and FYEKMQ (reference sequence). The CDR3 covers 12 residues. CDR3 sequence reads: CASSLDLYGYTF. CDR3 DNA sequence: TGTGCCAGCAGCTTAGACCTCTATGGCTACACCTTC.

This clone was counted a single time. In DNA form, the CDR3 reads TGTGCCAGCAGCCCGATAGCGGGAGGGTCCCGGGAGCAGTTCTTC. It is translated as CASSPIAGGSREQFF. This chain connects TRBV7-3 to TRBJ2-1, with 11 bases matching TRBD2. The CDR3 has 15 residues. V was pared by 5 bases and J by 10 bases, with 10 bases of the junction left unmatched. CDR1 is SGHTA, CDR2 FQGTGA, per germline.

J is TRBJ2-2 and V is TRBV4-3, with D possibly being TRBD2 (6 bases). The ends were cut back, 0 bases at V and 9 bases at J, with 14 bases in the middle. The CDR3 extends over 15 amino acids. In germline, CDR1 is LGHNA, CDR2 YSLEER. CDR3 residues: CASSQDRGAGRELFF. The DNA for the CDR3 is TGCGCCAGCAGCCAAGATCGCGGGGCCGGCCGGGAGCTGTTTTTT.

This clone was recorded only once. This chain connects TRBV3-1 (or the pseudogene TRBV3-2) to TRBJ2-3; no clear D. Between the trimmed V and J ends, which lost 1 base and 6 bases, there was a span of 8 bases. The germline V gene encodes CDR1 LGHDT and CDR2 YNNKEL (reference sequence). This CDR3 spans 13 amino acids. CDR3 sequence (DNA): TGTGCCAGCAGCCAAGGGCGAGCGGATACGCAGTATTTT. Residues: CASSQGRADTQYF.

Only one count was recorded for this clone. This chain joins TRBV5-6 and TRBJ2-7; the D gene is possibly TRBD1 (5 bases). V gave up 6 bases and J gave up 0 bases, with 13 bases separating them. There are 14 residues in the CDR3. Germline-derived CDR1 and CDR2 are SGHDT and YYEEEE. The CDR3 loop is CASNFRGRSYEQYF. Written as DNA, the CDR3 is TGTGCCAGCAACTTTAGGGGCCGCTCCTACGAGCAGTACTTC.

The V call is TRBV5-4, the J call TRBJ2-3, with D unresolved. Germline CDR1 SGHNT, CDR2 YYREEE (reference sequence). Trimming pared 0 bases from V and 3 bases from J, leaving 11 bases between. CDR3 size: 15 residues. CDR3 residues: CASSLVGFGTDTQYF. As DNA, the CDR3 is TGTGCCAGCAGCTTGGTAGGGTTTGGGACAGATACGCAGTATTTT. The variable domain in full, with the rest retrieved from reference TRBV5-4 and TRBJ2-3, is ETGVTQSPTHLIKTRGQQVTLRCSSQSGHNTVSWYQQALGQGPQFIFQYYREEENGRGNFPPRFSGLQFPNYSSELNVNALELDDSALYLCASSLVGFGTDTQYFGPGTRLTVL.

The chain is built from TRBV11-2 and TRBJ2-7; the D is unclear. V lost 1 base, J lost 5 bases, and 3 bases lay in between. CDR1 and CDR2 (germline): SGHAT, FQNNGV. This CDR3 is 11 amino acids long. The CDR3 loop reads CASSLVDEQYF. CDR3 in DNA: TGTGCCAGCAGCTTAGTAGACGAGCAGTACTTC.

This sequence joins TRBV29-1 and TRBJ2-7; D uncertain. This CDR3 contains 12 residues. The germline gives CDR1 SQVTM, CDR2 ANQGSEA. V was clipped by 0 bases and J by 8 bases, with 11 bases between them. CDR3 nucleotide sequence: TGCAGCGTTGAAGAGTGGTCTAAAAAGCAGTACTTC. Its translation is CSVEEWSKKQYF.

This clone occurred a few times. V and J are TRBV25-1 and TRBJ2-7; weak D call: TRBD1 (5 bases). Trimming stripped 3 bases from V and 7 bases from J, with 10 bases between. The CDR3 extends over 12 amino acids. Looked up from germline, CDR1 is MGHDK and CDR2 is SYGVNS. The CDR3: CASSDRAWEQYF. The DNA of the CDR3 is TGTGCCAGCAGTGACAGGGCATGGGAGCAGTACTTC.

This rearrangement joins TRBV21-1 to TRBJ2-7; TRBD2 was called by the table and not checked on the DNA. TRBV21-1 is a pseudogene. The CDR3 consists of 13 residues. Here the CDR3 reads CASSPGRPNEQYF. The CDR3 nucleotides are TGTGCCAGCAGCCCCGGGAGACCGAACGAGCAGTACTTC.

This clone was picked up a small number of times. This chain uses TRBV5-4 with TRBJ2-7, with D possibly being TRBD1 (6 bases). V was shortened by 0 bases and J by 2 bases, with 9 bases between the two germline ends. The CDR3 loop spans 14 amino acids. CDR1 is SGHNT and CDR2 is YYREEE in the germline V gene (reference sequence). Here the CDR3 reads CASSLDRAPYEQYF. As DNA, the CDR3 is TGTGCCAGCAGCTTGGACAGGGCCCCCTACGAGCAGTACTTC.

This clone appeared a single time. The chain employs TRBV29-1 and TRBJ1-2; D possibly corresponds to TRBD1 (6 bases). Trimming cost V 1 base and J 4 bases, with 13 bases left between them. Germline lookup yields CDR1 SQVTM and CDR2 ANQGSEA. The CDR3 runs 14 residues. CDR3 DNA sequence: TGCAGCGTTGAAGTGGTAGGGGGGAGCTATGGCTACACCTTC. This sequence encodes CSVEVVGGSYGYTF.

The chain links TRBV5-1 to TRBJ2-2, with a weak D call TRBD1 (5 bases). The CDR3 runs 14 residues. Germline CDR1 reads SGHRS; CDR2 reads YFSETQ. V was trimmed by 2 bases and J by 2 bases, leaving 7 bases between them. The CDR3 DNA is TGCGCCAGCAGCTTACGGACAAACACCGGGGAGCTGTTTTTT. The encoded protein is CASSLRTNTGELFF.

The chain is built from TRBV6-2 or TRBV6-3 and TRBJ2-7, with D possibly TRBD1 on 6 matching bases. The CDR3 spans 19 residues. The V end lost 2 bases, the J end lost 1 base, and 24 bases lay between the germline ends. Germline V gene data show CDR1 as MNHEY and CDR2 as SVGEGT. The CDR3 protein is CASSYLTPSPGTRSYEQYF. The CDR3 DNA reads TGTGCCAGCAGTTACCTAACTCCTTCTCCTGGGACAAGATCCTACGAGCAGTACTTC.